This T cell receptor beta chain was obtained from a study of glioma-infiltrating T cells. Findings of the study overall: Above-expected tissue-blood divergence occurred in all gliomas, most in low-grade ones.

Details on this clonotype: What it binds is not known.

Germline V gene data show CDR1 as MDHEN and CDR2 as SYDVKM. The V and J ends lost 6 bases and 2 bases respectively, with 11 bases between them. The CDR3 is made up of 13 amino acids. Using RNA template, CDR3s of TCR alpha and beta were amplified with iRepertoire arm-PCR. MiXCR, run by TCRdb on the multiplex PCR reads, gives a single entry per CDR3 protein. The sample lists about 140,000 distinct CDR3 sequences; roughly two fifths were seen once. Input material: glioma tissue, nonneoplastic brain tissue, or PBMCs (not recorded which). The receptor comes from a human donor with low-grade glioma or glioblastoma, undergoing nonglioma brain surgery, or in good health (not recorded which). This sequence joins TRBV28 and TRBJ2-7; D ambiguous. The CDR3 nucleotides are TGTGCCAGCAGGCCGCCCACAGCCTACGAGCAGTACTTC. The encoded protein is CASRPPTAYEQYF.